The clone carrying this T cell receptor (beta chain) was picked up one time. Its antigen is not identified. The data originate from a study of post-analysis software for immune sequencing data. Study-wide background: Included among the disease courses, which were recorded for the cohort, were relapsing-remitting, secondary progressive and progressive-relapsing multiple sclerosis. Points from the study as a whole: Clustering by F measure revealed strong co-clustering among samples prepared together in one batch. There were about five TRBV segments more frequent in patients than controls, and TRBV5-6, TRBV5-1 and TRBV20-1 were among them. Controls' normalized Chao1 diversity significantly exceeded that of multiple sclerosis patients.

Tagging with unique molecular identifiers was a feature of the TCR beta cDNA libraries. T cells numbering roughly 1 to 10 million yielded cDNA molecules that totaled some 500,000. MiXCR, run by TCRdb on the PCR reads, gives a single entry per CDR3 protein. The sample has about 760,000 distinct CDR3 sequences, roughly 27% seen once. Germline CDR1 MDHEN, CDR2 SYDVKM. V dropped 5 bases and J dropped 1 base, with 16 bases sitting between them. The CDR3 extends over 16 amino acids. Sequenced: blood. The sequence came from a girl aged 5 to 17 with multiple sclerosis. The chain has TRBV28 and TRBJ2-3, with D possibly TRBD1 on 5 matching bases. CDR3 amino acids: CASSIPTVQGTDTQYF. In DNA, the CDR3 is TGTGCCAGCAGTATTCCGACAGTCCAGGGCACAGATACGCAGTATTTT. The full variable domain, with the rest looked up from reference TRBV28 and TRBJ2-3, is DVKVTQSSRYLVKRTGEKVFLECVQDMDHENMFWYRQDPGLGLRLIYFSYDVKMKEKGDIPEGYSVSREKKERFSLILESASTNQTSMYLCASSIPTVQGTDTQYFGPGTRLTVL.